The sequence of this TCR beta chain was determined in a study of T cell repertoires in cytomegalovirus infection. In the study overall: CMV epitopes in the study were HLA-C-restricted (recently identified) and HLA-B-restricted (well studied). CMV infection together with matching HLA type was indicated by public TCR beta signatures. Study-wide results and caveats: Across the ex vivo response, the dominant clonotypes were HLA-C-restricted CMV-specific TCR beta clonotypes. People with CMV and the relevant HLA were identified by cumulative public TCR beta family frequency.

The sample holds a few counts of this clonotype. Its antigen is still unknown. The ends lost 3 bases at V and 0 bases at J; junction bases unmatched: 7. Per germline, CDR1 LGHNT and CDR2 FRNRAP. This CDR3 contains 17 residues. TCRdb re-called the reads through MiXCR, storing one row per CDR3 protein. The sample includes around 710,000 distinct CDR3 sequences, around 29% seen only once; the top ten take about an eighth. The rearrangement uses TRBV12-5 and TRBJ1-4; 7 nucleotides agree with TRBD1. The sample consisted of cultured CD8+ T cells from PBMCs, taken from culture after CMV antigen stimulation. This TCR was sampled from a human donor in good health (CMV status not recorded). Some clones in this sample may be carry-over from other donors' samples. Here the CDR3 reads CASGFLMQGATNEKLFF. CDR3 coding DNA: TGTGCTAGTGGTTTCCTAATGCAGGGGGCAACTAATGAAAAACTGTTTTTT.